The source of this TCR beta chain is a study of blood T cell repertoires in COVID-19. On the study more broadly: Spain, Italy and the United States supplied samples that represented acute and convalescent COVID-19. T cells, B-cell-depleted T cells, or PBMCs provided the cDNA or gDNA that served as material.

In the authors' methods: Amplifying reference gene primers gave estimates of nucleated cell counts. Measured with immunoSEQ multiplex PCR; TCRdb has only the in-frame clones, and not every one. V and J calls and clone size are given by that table; D and trimming were obtained from the DNA. This table has over 130,000 clones, approximately 90% appearing once. The V segment lost 4 bases and the J segment 7 bases; nucleotides outside the gene matches: 7. In germline, CDR1 is MNHEY, CDR2 SMNVEV (reference sequence). This CDR3 spans 13 amino acids. Sequencing was done on a sample of peripheral blood. V is TRBV27 and J is TRBJ2-7; 7 bases align to TRBD2. The TCR sequence derives from a human donor in a cohort sampled during active COVID-19. The DNA of the CDR3 is TGTGCCAGCAGTTGGGGAGGGCGGGGAGAGCAGTACTTC. Protein product: CASSWGGRGEQYF.